There are a few counts of the clone carrying this T cell receptor (beta chain). Its antigen is undetermined. The CDR3 has 14 amino acids. CDR1 and CDR2 (germline): SGHRS, YFSETQ. Trimming shortened V by 0 bases and J by 7 bases, and 13 bases separated the two germline ends. The data derive from a study of beta chain features in type 1 diabetes. Once sorted, every population was more than 95% pure. Of the isolated RNA, all was reverse transcribed, and so the sequenced material was expressed TCRB transcripts. Naive, central memory and regulatory T cell samples produced a mean of around 4 million reads. Produced via immunoSEQ multiplex PCR; TCRdb's table is partial and in-frame only. The sample has about 360,000 clones; 10% to 15% are singletons. Points from the study as a whole: Researchers report that Type 1 diabetes patients had moderately but significantly shorter TCRB CDR3s across all four CD4+ subsets. PCR might pick shorter templates more often, in the same way for patients and controls.

The sequence was obtained from a woman aged 18-29 years with type 1 diabetes. Material for sequencing was naive CD4+ T cells from blood. The chain joins TRBV5-1 to TRBJ2-5; TRBD2 might be the D (6 bases). The CDR3 sequence: CASSLGRDRGTQYF. The CDR3 nucleotides are TGCGCCAGCAGCTTGGGGCGGGACCGAGGGACCCAGTACTTC.